The rows below give T cell receptor beta chains drawn from one sample of a study of T cells in Graves' hyperthyroidism and ophthalmopathy. TCRdb redid the calling of the multiplex PCR reads with MiXCR, one entry per CDR3 protein. The sample includes roughly 660,000 distinct CDR3 sequences, 17% of them seen just once. Sequences were obtained from blood. These receptors originate from a man aged 50-59 years with Graves' hyperthyroidism. The CDR3 runs from the conserved cysteine through the conserved F or W. The order of the fields is D gene, J gene, clone size, V gene, CDR3 DNA, CDR3 protein. The D gene is left open where the match is weak. Expanded clones get a size class; other rows say once, few or many, or leave the size out.

>.|TRBJ2-7|many|TRBV27
TGTGCCAGCAGTTTTTTCGTTGGGGGAGCCTCAACCTACGAGCAGTACTTC
CASSFFVGGASTYEQYF
>.|TRBJ2-1|.|TRBV28
TGTGCCAGCAGTGCGGATGTACTTCTCTACAATGAGCAGTTCTTC
CASSADVLLYNEQFF
>.|TRBJ2-1|.|TRBV30
TGTGCCTGGAGTGTAGGTGCGTCCCCCTACAATGAGCAGTTCTTC
CAWSVGASPYNEQFF
>.|TRBJ2-2|.|TRBV7-6
TGTGCCAGCAGCGACCTGATCACCGGGGAGCTGTTTTTT
CASSDLITGELFF
>.|TRBJ1-1|many|TRBV6-5
TGTGCCAGCAGTTACTCGCGACAGACGAACACTGAAGCTTTCTTT
CASSYSRQTNTEAFF
>.|TRBJ1-5|many|TRBV2
TGTGCCAGCAATCCGACAGGCCAAAGTCCCCAGCATTTT
CASNPTGQSPQHF
>.|TRBJ1-1|.|TRBV14
TGTGCCAGCAGCCAAGATTTAGAGGGCTCGGCTTTCTTT
CASSQDLEGSAFF
>.|TRBJ1-5|.|TRBV19
TGTGCCAGTATAGCAGCACATAGCAATCAGCCCCAGCATTTT
CASIAAHSNQPQHF
>.|TRBJ2-7|.|TRBV20-1
TGCAGTGCTCCAACGTTGGACATCGGAGAGAACTACGAGCAGTACTTC
CSAPTLDIGENYEQYF
>.|TRBJ1-5|many|TRBV7-8
TGTGCCAGCAGCTTAGGAGACACACAGCATTTT
CASSLGDTQHF
>TRBD2|TRBJ2-7|many|TRBV7-2
TGTGCCAGCAGCTTAGTCCCCGAACTAGCGGGAGGAATCTACGAGCAGTACTTC
CASSLVPELAGGIYEQYF
>.|TRBJ2-7|many|TRBV24-1
TGTGCCACCAGTGATTTGAAGCGGAACGCAGCCTACGAGCAGTACTTC
CATSDLKRNAAYEQYF
>.|TRBJ2-2|many|TRBV2
TGTGCCAGCAGTGTTCAAGGGTGGGCGAAGACCGGGGAGCTGTTTTTT
CASSVQGWAKTGELFF
>TRBD1|TRBJ2-2|.|TRBV19
TGTGCCAGTAGTATCTCGGCAGGGGGCGGCGGGGAGCTGTTTTTT
CASSISAGGGGELFF
>.|TRBJ1-1|few|TRBV29-1
TGCAGCGTTGAACCAGAGTTTACTGAAGCTTTCTTT
CSVEPEFTEAFF
>.|TRBJ1-5|few|TRBV20-1
TGCAGTGCTAGAGATGAGGCCAGCGATAATCAGCCCCAGCATTTT
CSARDEASDNQPQHF
>.|TRBJ2-2|many|TRBV30
TGTGCCTGGAGTGTAATCGGCACCGGGGAGCTGTTTTTT
CAWSVIGTGELFF
>.|TRBJ2-3|.|TRBV12-3/TRBV12-4
TGTGCCAGCAGGAAGTCAAACACTATAGGTGATACGCAGTATTTT
CASRKSNTIGDTQYF
>.|TRBJ2-1|once|TRBV27
TGTGCCAGCAGTCTGACAGAGCCCGACAATGAGCAGTTCTTC
CASSLTEPDNEQFF
>TRBD2|TRBJ2-3|many|TRBV7-2
TGTGCCAGCAGCTTAGTCACTAGCGGGAGAGGTACGCAGTATTTT
CASSLVTSGRGTQYF
>TRBD2|TRBJ2-1|.|TRBV7-2
TGTGCCAGCAGCTTAGTGCGTCTAGCGGGAAACTACAATGAGCAGTTCTTC
CASSLVRLAGNYNEQFF
>.|TRBJ2-7|many|TRBV11-2
TGTGCCAGCAGCTTAGATCCGACATCCCTCTACGAGCAGTACTTC
CASSLDPTSLYEQYF
>.|TRBJ1-6|many|TRBV20-1
TGCAGTGCTAACGGCGCTACAGGGAAGGGAAATTCACCCCTCCACTTT
CSANGATGKGNSPLHF
>.|TRBJ1-4|many|TRBV9
TGTGCCAGCAGCTCGGGACAAATCGGGTCAGAACTGTTTTTT
CASSSGQIGSELFF
>TRBD2|TRBJ2-1|few|TRBV4-3
TGCGCCAGCAGCCAAGATCTAGCGGTCTCCTACAATGAGCAGTTCTTC
CASSQDLAVSYNEQFF
>TRBD2|TRBJ2-4|many|TRBV27
TGTGCCAGCGCAAGGGCGGGAGAAGCCAAAAACATTCAGTACTTC
CASARAGEAKNIQYF
>TRBD1|TRBJ1-1|.|TRBV28
TGTGCCAGCAGTTTTAGGAGGGGGCGCGGGAACACTGAAGCTTTCTTT
CASSFRRGRGNTEAFF
>TRBD2|TRBJ2-3|many|TRBV7-9
TGTGCCAGCAGCGTACAACTAGCGGGACAATCAGATACGCAGTATTTT
CASSVQLAGQSDTQYF
>TRBD2|TRBJ2-5|many|TRBV20-1
TGCAGTGCTTACCCGGGACTAGCGGGAGGTGGAGAGACCCAGTACTTC
CSAYPGLAGGGETQYF
>TRBD2|TRBJ2-1|.|TRBV28
TGTGCCAGCAGTTTAAGCGGGAGCCCCAATGAGCAGTTCTTC
CASSLSGSPNEQFF
>TRBD2|TRBJ2-2|.|TRBV6-1
TGTGCCAGCAGCCCGACTAGCGCGTCGAGGACCGGGGAGCTGTTTTTT
CASSPTSASRTGELFF
>TRBD1|TRBJ1-5|few|TRBV6-2/TRBV6-3
TGTGCCAGCAGTTACTCGAATGGAGGGGGCGGTCAGCCCCAGCATTTT
CASSYSNGGGGQPQHF
>.|TRBJ2-7|.|TRBV28
TGTGCCAGCAGTACATCTAGGAGCTCCTACGAGCAGTACTTC
CASSTSRSSYEQYF
>.|TRBJ1-1|many|TRBV5-1
TGCGCCAGCAGCTTGATTGAAACTGGGGGAATAATTGGCACTGAAGCTTTCTTT
CASSLIETGGIIGTEAFF
>.|TRBJ2-7|.|TRBV11-1
TGTGCCAGCAGCTTAGTCAGAAGAAATGATCGCTACGAGCAGTACTTC
CASSLVRRNDRYEQYF
>.|TRBJ2-7|many|TRBV28
TGTGCCAGCAGTTTAGCAGCCTCAAACTACGAGCAGTACTTC
CASSLAASNYEQYF
>.|TRBJ1-4|few|TRBV24-1
TGTGCCACCAGTGATCGAGGAACTAATGAAAAACTGTTTTTT
CATSDRGTNEKLFF
>TRBD2|TRBJ2-2|few|TRBV24-1
TGTGCCACCAGTGATTTGGGACTAGCTTCCGGGGAGCTGTTTTTT
CATSDLGLASGELFF
>.|TRBJ1-1|many|TRBV5-1
TGCGCCAGCAGCGCGGGCAATTGGAACACTGAAGCTTTCTTT
CASSAGNWNTEAFF
>.|TRBJ2-1|.|TRBV6-2/TRBV6-3
TGTGCCAGCAGTACTTTCCCAAACACTGACAGGGGAGGGTCCTACAATGAGCAGTTCTTC
CASSTFPNTDRGGSYNEQFF
>.|TRBJ1-1|many|TRBV6-2/TRBV6-3
TGTGCCAGCAGCTTACGGGGGGGAGACACTGAAGCTTTCTTT
CASSLRGGDTEAFF
>TRBD2|TRBJ2-7|many|TRBV5-1
TGCGCCAGCAGCTTGGATGCTTCCGGGACTAGCGGGAGCTACGAGCAGTACTTC
CASSLDASGTSGSYEQYF
>.|TRBJ2-2|few|TRBV25-1
TGTGCCAGCAGTGACCTCCGGGACGGCAAAAAATGGCTGTTTTTT
CASSDLRDGKKWLFF
>.|TRBJ1-5|many|TRBV2
TGTGCCAGCAGTGGGACACCTAGCAATCAGCCCCAGCATTTT
CASSGTPSNQPQHF
>.|TRBJ1-1|few|TRBV30
TGTGCCTGGAGTGGGATGGGGGCCACTGAAGCTTTCTTT
CAWSGMGATEAFF
>TRBD2|TRBJ2-1|.|TRBV2
TGTGCCAGCAGTTCTCTAGCGGGAGGGACCCAGTTCTTC
CASSSLAGGTQFF
>TRBD2|TRBJ2-2|.|TRBV19
TGTGCCAGTAGTCCGCCGGGACTAGCAGCCGGGGAGCTGTTTTTT
CASSPPGLAAGELFF
>TRBD2|TRBJ2-3|few|TRBV19
TGTGCCAGTAGTATAGAAGCGGGAGGGTTCACAGATACGCAGTATTTT
CASSIEAGGFTDTQYF
>.|TRBJ2-7|.|TRBV27
TGTGCCAGCAGTCCCATTCCCCCCTCCGAGCAGTACTTC
CASSPIPPSEQYF